A single sample gave rise to the 28 T cell receptor beta chains below, sequenced in a study of cytomegalovirus exposure and HLA in healthy donors. Primers included in the PCR were 60 Vbeta and 13 Jbeta primers. Some clones are missing from TCRdb's copy, which holds only in-frame ones; the method was immunoSEQ multiplex PCR. The sample holds some 120,000 clones, over 70% seen once. The sequenced sample consisted of PBMCs. These receptor sequences come from a woman in her late teens or twenties in good health and CMV-seronegative.

The V gene is TRBV6-1, the J gene TRBJ2-1; tentative D call: TRBD2 (5 bases). CDR3 length equals 15 residues. Germline lookup yields CDR1 MNHNS and CDR2 SASEGT. The ends were cut back, 7 bases at V and 1 base at J, with 14 bases in the middle. CDR3 bases: TGTGCCAGCACCCTCCTAGCTCCGTCCTACAATGAGCAGTTCTTC. This encodes CASTLLAPSYNEQFF.

The chain recombines TRBV2 with TRBJ2-1; 7 bases are shared with TRBD1. CDR3 length: 14 amino acids. V was pared by 5 bases and J by 3 bases, with 4 bases of the junction left unmatched. Germline V gives CDR1 SNHLY, CDR2 FYNNEI. CDR3 sequence reads: CASSSRGYYNEQFF. For the CDR3, the DNA is TGTGCCAGCAGTAGCAGGGGGTACTACAATGAGCAGTTCTTC.

There are a few counts of this clone. The chain employs TRBV7-2 and TRBJ2-1; no clear D gene. The CDR3 runs 15 residues. Germline V CDR1 and CDR2: SGHTA, FQGNSA. V was clipped by 1 base and J by 6 bases, with 13 bases between them. The CDR3 sequence is CASSLDPLGFNEQFF. The CDR3 region has the DNA TGTGCCAGCAGCTTAGACCCCCTAGGTTTCAATGAGCAGTTCTTC.

The chain recombines TRBV19 with TRBJ1-5; no firm D call. V was shortened by 3 bases and J by 4 bases, with 7 bases between the two germline ends. From germline, CDR1 is LNHDA and CDR2 SQIVND (reference sequence). CDR3 length equals 13 residues. CDR3 protein: CASSIRENQPQHF. The CDR3 nucleotides are TGTGCCAGTAGTATCCGGGAGAATCAGCCCCAGCATTTT.

The chain joins TRBV18 to TRBJ1-2; no clear D gene. Germline assignment: CDR1 KGHSH and CDR2 LQKENI. The V end lost 2 bases, the J end lost 7 bases, and 14 bases lay between the germline ends. This CDR3 comprises 14 residues. The CDR3 reads CASSPNRSSRGYTF. The CDR3 coding sequence is TGTGCCAGCTCACCAAACAGATCAAGCCGTGGCTACACCTTC.

CDR3 sequence reads: CASSPRGHVYGYTF. The DNA of the CDR3 is TGTGCCAGCAGTCCGAGGGGACATGTGTATGGCTACACCTTC. The chain has TRBV27 and TRBJ1-2, with a possible D match to TRBD1 (6 bases). The ends were cut back, 5 bases at V and 5 bases at J, with 15 bases in the middle. Germline V gene lookup returns CDR1 MNHEY and CDR2 SMNVEV (reference sequence). The CDR3 extends over 14 amino acids.

This rearrangement joins TRBV5-1 to TRBJ1-2, with a possible D match to TRBD1 (5 bases). The CDR3 covers 13 residues. V was trimmed by 0 bases and J by 8 bases, leaving 11 bases between them. Germline CDR1 and CDR2: SGHRS and YFSETQ. CDR3 nucleotide sequence: TGCGCCAGCAGCTTGGTTCAGGGAAGCGGCTACACCTTC. Translating gives CASSLVQGSGYTF.

The chain joins TRBV9 to TRBJ2-1; 9 bases map to TRBD2. The CDR3 consists of 16 residues. Per the germline V gene, CDR1 is SGDLS and CDR2 is YYNGEE. Losses at the gene ends were 0 bases for V and 8 bases for J; bases not matched to a gene: 9. The CDR3 is CASSVGGLAGSYEQFF. DNA for the CDR3: TGTGCCAGCAGCGTAGGGGGACTAGCCGGGTCCTATGAGCAGTTCTTC.

This chain joins TRBV7-2 and TRBJ1-1; 10 bases match TRBD1. This CDR3 is built from 13 residues. Looked up from germline, CDR1 is SGHTA and CDR2 is FQGNSA. Trimming at V came to 7 bases and at J to 10 bases, leaving 9 bases not matched to a gene. The CDR3 here is CASIMDRGMTAFF. CDR3 nucleotides: TGTGCCAGCATCATGGACAGGGGGATGACAGCTTTCTTT.

The chain links TRBV9 to TRBJ2-2, with 7 positions matching TRBD2. With V trimmed by 0 bases and J by 2 bases, 1 base remained unmatched. The CDR3 is made up of 15 amino acids. Germline V gene lookup returns CDR1 SGDLS and CDR2 YYNGEE. The CDR3, as DNA: TGTGCCAGCAGCGTAGTAGCGGGCAACACCGGGGAGCTGTTTTTT. This codes for CASSVVAGNTGELFF.

This sequence joins TRBV14 and TRBJ2-5; D may be TRBD2 (5 bases). This CDR3 is built from 14 residues. Germline V gene sequence: CDR1 SGHDN, CDR2 FVKESK. The germline V and J ends were trimmed by 4 bases and 1 base, with 10 bases remaining between them. The CDR3 nucleotides are TGTGCCAGCAGCCCGGGGTGGAGCCAAGAGACCCAGTACTTC. Its translation: CASSPGWSQETQYF. Full variable domain (remainder filled in from reference TRBV14 and TRBJ2-5): EAGVTQFPSHSVIEKGQTVTLRCDPISGHDNLYWYRRVMGKEIKFLLHFVKESKQDESGMPNNRFLAERTGGTYSTLKVQPAELEDSGVYFCASSPGWSQETQYFGPGTRLLVL.

This clone showed up just once. The chain is built from TRBV5-1 and TRBJ2-3; TRBD2 matches at 10 bases. This CDR3 comprises 16 residues. From germline, CDR1 is SGHRS and CDR2 YFSETQ. Unmatched junction bases numbered 7, after V lost 4 bases and J lost 2 bases. CDR3 protein: CASSLSGRVVTDTQYF. In nucleotides, the CDR3 is TGCGCCAGCAGCCTAAGCGGGAGGGTAGTCACAGATACGCAGTATTTT.

Comments on this clone: One end of the junction does not line up with germline, which may come from a read error. The rearrangement uses TRBV5-1 and TRBJ2-3; TRBD1 aligns across 7 bases. CDR1 is SGHRS and CDR2 is YFSETQ in the germline V gene. CDR3 length: 15 amino acids. The DNA of the CDR3 is TGCGCCAGCAACTTGGACAGGCCCGACACAGATACGCAGTATTTT. It yields the protein CASNLDRPDTDTQYF.

In the case of this clone: A junction boundary mismatches the germline segment, possibly from a read error. J is TRBJ1-6 and V is TRBV30; D is possibly TRBD1 (5 bases). Germline V gene sequence: CDR1 GTSNPN, CDR2 SVGIG (reference sequence). The CDR3 is 15 amino acids. CDR3 protein: CACSVSGHLNSPLHF. The DNA for the CDR3 is TGTGCCTGCAGTGTAAGTGGACACCTTAATTCACCCCTCCACTTT.

J is TRBJ2-7 and V is TRBV27, with D possibly matching TRBD1 (5 bases). CDR1 is MNHEY, CDR2 SMNVEV, per germline (reference sequence). V was clipped by 5 bases and J by 3 bases, with 14 bases between them. CDR3 length equals 14 residues. CDR3 DNA sequence: TGTGCCAGCAGTGTAGGGTGGACAAACTACGAGCAGTACTTC. Translation gives CASSVGWTNYEQYF.

This clone has just one count. The chain links TRBV18 to TRBJ1-2; no firm D call. Germline assignment: CDR1 KGHSH and CDR2 LQKENI. The CDR3 is 13 residues long. V was shortened by 6 bases and J by 3 bases, with 11 bases between the two germline ends. The CDR3 spells CASSLRLDYGYTF. For the CDR3, the DNA is TGTGCCAGCTCCCTCCGACTTGACTATGGCTACACCTTC.

The chain joins TRBV28 to TRBJ2-7; possible D gene TRBD1, 5 bases. Trimming pared 5 bases from V and 6 bases from J, leaving 20 bases between. This CDR3 comprises 15 residues. Germline lookup yields CDR1 MDHEN and CDR2 SYDVKM. CDR3 sequence (DNA): TGTGCCAGCAGTCCGCCCCCAGGGTATCATGCCGAGCAGTACTTC. It translates to CASSPPPGYHAEQYF.

This clone was seen just once. The rearrangement links TRBV4-1 to TRBJ2-3; 13 bases match TRBD2. The CDR3 loop spans 17 amino acids. Germline CDR1 MGHRA, CDR2 YSYEKL. V gave up 7 bases and J gave up 3 bases; unmatched junction bases: 10. In nucleotides, the CDR3 is TGCGCCAGCAAGGGACTAGCGGGATCAGGGGGGACAGATACGCAGTATTTT. Protein: CASKGLAGSGGTDTQYF.

This clone was picked up a small number of times. The genes are TRBV6-5 and TRBJ1-4; D not certain. CDR1 and CDR2 from the germline V gene are MNHEY and SVGAGI. The CDR3 is made up of 14 amino acids. The germline V and J ends were trimmed by 8 bases and 7 bases, with 17 bases remaining between them. CDR3 amino acids: CASGYLGLGEKLFF. CDR3 coding DNA: TGTGCCAGCGGGTACCTCGGTCTAGGTGAAAAACTGTTTTTT.

On this clone itself: Its ends do not fully match the called genes, so a read error is possible. The chain is built from TRBV7-9 and TRBJ1-1, with D perhaps matching TRBD1 (5 bases). Germline CDR1 SEHNR, CDR2 FQNEAQ (reference sequence). The CDR3 has 13 amino acids. DNA of the CDR3: TGTTCCAGCAGCCTAGTGGGGGGCACTGAAGCTTTCTTT. Its translation is CSSSLVGGTEAFF.

V and J are TRBV5-1 and TRBJ1-2, with 9 bases that match TRBD1. The CDR3 sequence is 15 residues long. J lost 2 bases, V lost 4 bases, and 6 bases had no gene match. Germline CDR1 and CDR2: SGHRS and YFSETQ. The CDR3 here is CASSRDRDSNYGYTF. CDR3 DNA sequence: TGCGCCAGCAGCAGGGACAGGGATTCCAACTATGGCTACACCTTC.

This clone showed up just once. This chain uses TRBV7-3 with TRBJ2-2; 8 nucleotides agree with TRBD2. CDR1 SGHTA and CDR2 FQGTGA come from the germline V gene. Trimming removed 6 bases from V and 3 bases from J; junction bases left unmatched: 9. The CDR3 extends over 16 amino acids. The DNA for the CDR3 is TGTGCCAGCAGGTCTATTAGCGGGGAACACACCGGGGAGCTGTTTTTT. Amino acid sequence: CASRSISGEHTGELFF.

This chain uses TRBV5-1 with TRBJ1-2; no clear D gene. V lost 0 bases, J lost 3 bases, and 9 bases lay in between. This CDR3 has 14 amino acids. Germline-derived CDR1 and CDR2 are SGHRS and YFSETQ. CDR3 in amino acids: CASSLEWGDYGYTF. For the CDR3, the DNA is TGCGCCAGCAGCTTGGAGTGGGGAGACTATGGCTACACCTTC.

This clone has just one count. The chain recombines TRBV18 with TRBJ1-3, with D perhaps TRBD1 (6 bases). The CDR3 length is 14 residues. CDR1 and CDR2 (germline): KGHSH, LQKENI. V lost 3 bases and J lost 7, with 13 bases in between. The CDR3 reads CASSPDGGANTIYF. Written as DNA, the CDR3 is TGTGCCAGCTCACCGGATGGGGGGGCGAACACCATATATTTT.

The chain couples TRBV27 to TRBJ1-1; D gene uncertain. Looked up from germline, CDR1 is MNHEY and CDR2 is SMNVEV (reference sequence). The CDR3 is made up of 14 amino acids. V was clipped by 5 bases and J by 0 bases, with 10 bases between them. The CDR3 region is CASSPTRVNTEAFF. The CDR3 DNA is TGTGCCAGCAGTCCCACTCGAGTGAACACTGAAGCTTTCTTT.

This clone showed up just a few times. This rearrangement joins TRBV9 to TRBJ2-7; 11 bases align to TRBD2. Germline trimming cut 0 bases from V and 0 bases from J; bases unmatched to any gene: 2. The germline V gene encodes CDR1 SGDLS and CDR2 YYNGEE. The CDR3 extends over 16 amino acids. CDR3 in DNA: TGTGCCAGCAGCGTAGCTAGCGGGAGGACCTCCTACGAGCAGTACTTC. It codes for CASSVASGRTSYEQYF.

V and J are TRBV6-5 and TRBJ2-7; 8 bases line up with TRBD2. The CDR3 is 13 residues long. Germline CDR1 and CDR2: MNHEY and SVGAGI. Losses at the gene ends were 7 bases for V and 2 bases for J; bases not matched to a gene: 4. The CDR3 nucleotides read TGTGCCAGCACAAACGGGGGGGCCTACGAGCAGTACTTC. It encodes CASTNGGAYEQYF.

J is TRBJ1-1 and V is TRBV5-1; no firm D call. V was clipped by 4 bases and J by 5 bases, with 12 bases between them. This CDR3 has 13 amino acids. Germline V lookup: CDR1 SGHRS, CDR2 YFSETQ. The CDR3 DNA reads as TGCGCCAGCAGCGTCGGTCTCCGGACTGAAGCTTTCTTT. Protein sequence: CASSVGLRTEAFF.